The T cell receptor (beta chain) under discussion was sequenced for a study of low-dose radiotherapy and immunotherapy resistance in tumors. cDNA synthesis used a TRAV/TRBV-specific primer set for both chains. A roughly 22-cycle PCR with a constant-region primer and V-primer adapter amplified TCRs. TCRdb re-called the reads through MiXCR, storing one row per CDR3 protein. The table records roughly 7,000 distinct CDR3 sequences, roughly 50% of them present only once. V lost 3 bases, J lost 2 bases, and 7 bases stayed unmatched. The CDR3 has 16 residues. In germline, CDR1 is MGHRA, CDR2 YSYEKL. This sequence joins TRBV4-1 and TRBJ2-7; 10 positions agree with TRBD1. The receptor's source is a human donor with advanced metastatic prostate, ovarian, gallbladder or colorectal cancer (not recorded which). This table probably holds off-target reads from a library built for another chain. CDR3 sequence: CASSHTGTGDPYEQYF. The CDR3 nucleotides are TGCGCCAGCAGCCACACGGGGACAGGGGATCCCTACGAGCAGTACTTC.